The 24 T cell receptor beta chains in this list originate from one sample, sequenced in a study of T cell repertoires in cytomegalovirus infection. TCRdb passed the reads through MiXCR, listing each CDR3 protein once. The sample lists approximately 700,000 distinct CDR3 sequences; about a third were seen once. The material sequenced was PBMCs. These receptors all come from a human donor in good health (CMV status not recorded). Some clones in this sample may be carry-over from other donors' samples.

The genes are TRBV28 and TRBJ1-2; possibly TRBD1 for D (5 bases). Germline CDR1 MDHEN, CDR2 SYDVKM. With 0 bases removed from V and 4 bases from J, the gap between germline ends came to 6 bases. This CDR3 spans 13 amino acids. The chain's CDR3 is CASSLWGGYGYTF. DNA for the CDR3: TGTGCCAGCAGTTTATGGGGGGGCTATGGCTACACCTTC.

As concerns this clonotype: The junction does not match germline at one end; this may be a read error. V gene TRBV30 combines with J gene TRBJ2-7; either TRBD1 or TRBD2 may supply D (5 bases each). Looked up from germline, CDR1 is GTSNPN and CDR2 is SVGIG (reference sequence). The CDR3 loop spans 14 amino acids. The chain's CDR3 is CAGSVLGQGYEQYF. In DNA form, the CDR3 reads TGTGCCGGGAGTGTCTTAGGTCAGGGCTACGAGCAGTACTTC.

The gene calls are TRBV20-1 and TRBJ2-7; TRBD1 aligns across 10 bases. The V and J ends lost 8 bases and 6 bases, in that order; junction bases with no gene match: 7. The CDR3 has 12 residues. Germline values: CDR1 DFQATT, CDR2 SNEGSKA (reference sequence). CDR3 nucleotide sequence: TGCAGTCGACAGGGGGCGCAGGGCGAGCAGTACTTC. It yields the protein CSRQGAQGEQYF.

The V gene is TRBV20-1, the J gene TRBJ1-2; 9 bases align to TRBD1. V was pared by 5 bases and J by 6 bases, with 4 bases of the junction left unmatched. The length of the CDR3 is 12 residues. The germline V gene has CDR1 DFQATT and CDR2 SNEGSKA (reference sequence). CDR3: CSAVQGAHGYTF. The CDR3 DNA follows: TGCAGTGCTGTACAGGGGGCTCATGGCTACACCTTC.

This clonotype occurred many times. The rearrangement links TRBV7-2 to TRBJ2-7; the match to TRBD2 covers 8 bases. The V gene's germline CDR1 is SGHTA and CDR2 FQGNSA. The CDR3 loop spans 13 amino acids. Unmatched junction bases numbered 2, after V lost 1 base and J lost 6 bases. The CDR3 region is CASSLGGRSEQYF. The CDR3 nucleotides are TGTGCCAGCAGCTTAGGCGGGAGGTCCGAGCAGTACTTC.

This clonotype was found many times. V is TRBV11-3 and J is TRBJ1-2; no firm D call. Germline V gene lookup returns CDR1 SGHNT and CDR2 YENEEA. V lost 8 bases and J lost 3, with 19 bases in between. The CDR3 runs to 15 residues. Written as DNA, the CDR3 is TGTGCCAGCGGATTTGAGTTGGGCCCCGACTATGGCTACACCTTC. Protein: CASGFELGPDYGYTF.

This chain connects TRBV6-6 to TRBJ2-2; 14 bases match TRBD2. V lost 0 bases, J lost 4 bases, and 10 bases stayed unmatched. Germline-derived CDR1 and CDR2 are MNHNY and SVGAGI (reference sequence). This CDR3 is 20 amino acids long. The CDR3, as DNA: TGTGCCAGCAGTTACTCTAGGGGACTAGCGGGAGTTGGTGTCACCGGGGAGCTGTTTTTT. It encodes CASSYSRGLAGVGVTGELFF.

CDR3 protein: CASSPAGTGGNEQYF. As DNA, the CDR3 is TGTGCCAGCAGTCCGGCCGGGACAGGGGGTAACGAGCAGTACTTC. V is TRBV28 and J is TRBJ2-7; the match to TRBD1 covers 11 bases. V was pared by 5 bases and J by 5 bases, with 8 bases of the junction left unmatched. The CDR3 contains 15 residues. Germline CDR1 reads MDHEN; CDR2 reads SYDVKM.

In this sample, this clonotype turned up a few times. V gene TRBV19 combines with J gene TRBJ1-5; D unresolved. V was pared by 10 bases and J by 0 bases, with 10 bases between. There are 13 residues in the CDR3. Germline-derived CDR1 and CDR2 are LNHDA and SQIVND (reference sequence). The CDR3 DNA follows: TGTGCCACCCTACCAGATAGCAATCAGCCCCAGCATTTT. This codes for CATLPDSNQPQHF.

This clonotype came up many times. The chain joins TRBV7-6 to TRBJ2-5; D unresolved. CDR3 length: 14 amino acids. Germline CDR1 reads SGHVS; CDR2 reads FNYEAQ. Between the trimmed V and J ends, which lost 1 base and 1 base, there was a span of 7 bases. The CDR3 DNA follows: TGTGCCAGCAGCTTAGGGGCCCCCCAAGAGACCCAGTACTTC. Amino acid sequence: CASSLGAPQETQYF. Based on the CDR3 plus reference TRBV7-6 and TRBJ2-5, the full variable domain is GAGVSQSPRYKVTKRGQDVALRCDPISGHVSLYWYRQALGQGPEFLTYFNYEAQQDKSGLPNDRFSAERPEGSISTLTIQRTEQRDSAMYRCASSLGAPQETQYFGPGTRLLVL.

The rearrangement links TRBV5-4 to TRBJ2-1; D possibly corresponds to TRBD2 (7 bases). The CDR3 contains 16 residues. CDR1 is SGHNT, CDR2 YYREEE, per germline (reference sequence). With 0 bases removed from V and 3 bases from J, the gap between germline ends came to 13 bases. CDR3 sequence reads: CASSLGGASGYNEQFF. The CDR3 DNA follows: TGTGCCAGCAGCTTGGGGGGGGCTAGCGGCTACAATGAGCAGTTCTTC.

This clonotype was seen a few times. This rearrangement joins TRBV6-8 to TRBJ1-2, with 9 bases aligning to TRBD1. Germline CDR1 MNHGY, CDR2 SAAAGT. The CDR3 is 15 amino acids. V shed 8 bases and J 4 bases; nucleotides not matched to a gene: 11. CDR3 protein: CASRRAGQGTYGYTF. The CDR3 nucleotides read TGTGCCAGCCGCAGGGCGGGACAGGGTACCTATGGCTACACCTTC.

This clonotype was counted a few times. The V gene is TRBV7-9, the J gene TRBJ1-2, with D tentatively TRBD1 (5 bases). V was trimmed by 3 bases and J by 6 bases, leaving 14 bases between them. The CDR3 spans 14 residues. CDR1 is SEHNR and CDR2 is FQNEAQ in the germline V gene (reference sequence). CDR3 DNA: TGTGCCAGCAGCTTTAGTCAAGGGGTTCATGGCTACACCTTC. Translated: CASSFSQGVHGYTF.

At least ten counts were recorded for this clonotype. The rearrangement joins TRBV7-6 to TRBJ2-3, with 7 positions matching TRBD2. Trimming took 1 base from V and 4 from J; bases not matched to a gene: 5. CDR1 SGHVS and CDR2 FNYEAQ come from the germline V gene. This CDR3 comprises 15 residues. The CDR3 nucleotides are TGTGCCAGCAGCTTAGGGGGGGGGGTGGCAGATACGCAGTATTTT. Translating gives CASSLGGGVADTQYF.

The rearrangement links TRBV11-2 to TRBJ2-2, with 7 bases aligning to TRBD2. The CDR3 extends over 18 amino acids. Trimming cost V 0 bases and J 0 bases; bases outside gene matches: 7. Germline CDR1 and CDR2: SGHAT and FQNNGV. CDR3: CASSLEWGGISNTGELFF. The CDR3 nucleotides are TGTGCCAGCAGCTTAGAATGGGGGGGGATATCGAACACCGGGGAGCTGTTTTTT.

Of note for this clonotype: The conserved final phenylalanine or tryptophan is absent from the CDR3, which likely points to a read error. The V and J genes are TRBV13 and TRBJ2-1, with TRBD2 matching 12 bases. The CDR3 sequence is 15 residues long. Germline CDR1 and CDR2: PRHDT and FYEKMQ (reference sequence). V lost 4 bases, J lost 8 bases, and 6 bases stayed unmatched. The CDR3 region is CASSSGLAGVDEQFL. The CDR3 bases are TGTGCCAGCAGCTCGGGACTAGCGGGTGTCGATGAGCAGTTCTTA.

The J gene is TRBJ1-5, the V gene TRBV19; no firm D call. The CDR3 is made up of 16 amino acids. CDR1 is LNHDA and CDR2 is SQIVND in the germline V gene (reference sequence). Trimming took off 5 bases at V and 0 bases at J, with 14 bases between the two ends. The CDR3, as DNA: TGTGCCAGTAGTCAGGCGAGATCTTATAGCAATCAGCCCCAGCATTTT. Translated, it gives CASSQARSYSNQPQHF. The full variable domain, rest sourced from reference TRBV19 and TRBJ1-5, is DGGITQSPKYLFRKEGQNVTLSCEQNLNHDAMYWYRQDPGQGLRLIYYSQIVNDFQKGDIAEGYSVSREKKESFPLTVTSAQKNPTAFYLCASSQARSYSNQPQHFGDGTRLSIL.

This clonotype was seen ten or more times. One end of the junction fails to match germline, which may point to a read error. CDR3 region: CASNLNRDRGRGNGYTF. Written as DNA, the CDR3 is TGTGCCAGCAACTTAAACCGGGACAGGGGGCGGGGGAATGGCTACACCTTC. The V gene is TRBV7-2, the J gene TRBJ1-2; TRBD1 agrees at 12 bases. The CDR3 consists of 17 residues. Germline assignment: CDR1 SGHTA and CDR2 FQGNSA.

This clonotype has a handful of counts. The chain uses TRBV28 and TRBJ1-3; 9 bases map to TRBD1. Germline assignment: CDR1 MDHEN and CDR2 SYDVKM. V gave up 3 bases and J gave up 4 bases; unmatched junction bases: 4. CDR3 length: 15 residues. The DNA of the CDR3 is TGTGCCAGCAGTTTGACAGGGGGGAAGGGAAACACCATATATTTT. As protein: CASSLTGGKGNTIYF.

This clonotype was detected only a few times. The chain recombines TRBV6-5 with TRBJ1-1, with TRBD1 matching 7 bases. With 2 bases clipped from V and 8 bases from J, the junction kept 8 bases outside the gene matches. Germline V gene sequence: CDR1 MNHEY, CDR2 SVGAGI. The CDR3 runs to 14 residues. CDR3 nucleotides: TGTGCCAGCAGTTACGTCCAGGGGGATATGGAAGCTTTCTTT. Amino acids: CASSYVQGDMEAFF.

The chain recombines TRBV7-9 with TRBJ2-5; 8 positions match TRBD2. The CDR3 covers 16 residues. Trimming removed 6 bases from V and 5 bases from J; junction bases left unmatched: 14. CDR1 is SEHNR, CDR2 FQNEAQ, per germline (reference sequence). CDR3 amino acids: CASSPGGTGLRETQYF. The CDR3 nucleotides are TGTGCCAGCAGTCCGGGGGGGACGGGACTGCGGGAGACCCAGTACTTC.

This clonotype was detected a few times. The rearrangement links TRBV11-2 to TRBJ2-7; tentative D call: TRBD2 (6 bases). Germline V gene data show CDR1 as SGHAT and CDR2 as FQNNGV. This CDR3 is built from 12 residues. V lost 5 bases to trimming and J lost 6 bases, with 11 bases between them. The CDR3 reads CASSLTRFEQYF. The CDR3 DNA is TGTGCCAGCAGCCTGACTAGGTTCGAGCAGTACTTC.

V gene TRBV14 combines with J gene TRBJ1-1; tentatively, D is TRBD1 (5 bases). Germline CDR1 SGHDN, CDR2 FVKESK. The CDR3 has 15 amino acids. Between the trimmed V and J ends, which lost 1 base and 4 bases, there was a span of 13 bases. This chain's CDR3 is CASSQVIGGVTEAFF. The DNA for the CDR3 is TGTGCCAGCAGCCAAGTCATCGGGGGGGTCACTGAAGCTTTCTTT. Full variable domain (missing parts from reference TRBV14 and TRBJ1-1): EAGVTQFPSHSVIEKGQTVTLRCDPISGHDNLYWYRRVMGKEIKFLLHFVKESKQDESGMPNNRFLAERTGGTYSTLKVQPAELEDSGVYFCASSQVIGGVTEAFFGQGTRLTVV.

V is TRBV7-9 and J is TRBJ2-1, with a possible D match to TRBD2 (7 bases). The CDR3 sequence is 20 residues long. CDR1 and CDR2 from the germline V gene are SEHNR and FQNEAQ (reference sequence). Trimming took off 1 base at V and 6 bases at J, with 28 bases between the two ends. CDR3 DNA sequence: TGTGCCAGCAGCTTAGGGGGGGGGTCAGGGGCCCCCTCTCCTTTCAATGAGCAGTTCTTC. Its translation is CASSLGGGSGAPSPFNEQFF.